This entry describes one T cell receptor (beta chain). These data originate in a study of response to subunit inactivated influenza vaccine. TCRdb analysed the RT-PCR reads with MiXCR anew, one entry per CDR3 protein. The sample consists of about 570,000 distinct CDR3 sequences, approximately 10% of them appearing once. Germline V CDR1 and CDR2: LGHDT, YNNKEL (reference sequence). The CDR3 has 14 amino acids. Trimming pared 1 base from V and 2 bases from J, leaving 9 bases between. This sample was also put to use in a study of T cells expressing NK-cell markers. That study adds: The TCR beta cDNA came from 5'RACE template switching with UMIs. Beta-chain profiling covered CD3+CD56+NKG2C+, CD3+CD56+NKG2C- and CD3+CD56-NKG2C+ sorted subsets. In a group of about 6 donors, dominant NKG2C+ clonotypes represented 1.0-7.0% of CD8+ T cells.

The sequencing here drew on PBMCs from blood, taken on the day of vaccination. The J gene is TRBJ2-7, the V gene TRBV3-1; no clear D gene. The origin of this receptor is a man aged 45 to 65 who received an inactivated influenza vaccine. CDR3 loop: CASSQGVWAYEQYF. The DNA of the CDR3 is TGTGCCAGCAGCCAAGGGGTTTGGGCCTACGAGCAGTACTTC.